This T cell receptor beta chain emerged from a study of blood T cell repertoires in COVID-19. Looking at the study overall: Both acute and convalescent COVID-19 samples were obtained from the United States, Italy and Spain.

How the authors handled the data: Reference gene primer amplification in the assay estimated nucleated cell counts. Libraries were prepared by immunoSEQ multiplex PCR; TCRdb keeps only in-frame clonotypes and omits some of them. V, J and clone size were drawn from that table, and D and trimming were deduced from the DNA. The sample carries some 140,000 clones, 70% to 85% recorded once. The material sequenced was peripheral blood. This TCR was sampled from a man in his sixties with acute or convalescent COVID-19.

CDR3 residues: CASSPHRGARRQPQHF. CDR3 bases: TGTGCCAGCAGCCCCCACCGGGGGGCGAGACGGCAGCCCCAGCATTTT. This chain uses TRBV21-1 with TRBJ1-5. TRBV21-1 is shown as a pseudogene. The CDR3 is 16 amino acids.